One sample yielded the 17 T cell receptor beta chains listed below, sequenced in a study of T cell repertoires in cytomegalovirus infection. TCRdb reprocessed the reads via MiXCR and lists one record per CDR3 protein. The data contain hundreds of thousands of distinct CDR3 sequences, 20% to 25% of them singletons. Material: CD8+ T cells from PBMCs. The receptors here all came from a human donor in good health (CMV status not recorded). Some clones in this sample may be carry-over from other donors' samples.

The table lists this clonotype with many counts. This chain connects TRBV14 to TRBJ2-5; D remains unclear. The germline gives CDR1 SGHDN, CDR2 FVKESK. V shed 3 bases and J shed 3 bases, with 14 bases lying between them. This CDR3 is 15 amino acids long. In nucleotides, the CDR3 is TGTGCCAGCAGCCAGTCGACGAGTTGGGAAGAGACCCAGTACTTC. Its protein is CASSQSTSWEETQYF.

For the CDR3, the DNA is TGTGCCAGCAGCGACCTCGGGGGTCAAAGCTCCTACAATGAGCAGTTCTTC. Its protein product is CASSDLGGQSSYNEQFF. The chain carries TRBV3-1 and TRBJ2-1, with a possible D match to TRBD2 (6 bases). Deletions cut 5 bases from V and 0 bases from J, with 17 bases between. The CDR3 is 17 residues long. Germline CDR1 is LGHDT and CDR2 is YNNKEL (reference sequence).

The sample holds one count of this clonotype. CDR3 residues: CASSQWTWGRGPQETQYF. The CDR3 coding sequence is TGTGCCAGCAGCCAATGGACTTGGGGAAGGGGACCCCAAGAGACCCAGTACTTC. The chain couples TRBV14 to TRBJ2-5; D could derive from TRBD1 or TRBD2 (5 bases each). The CDR3 covers 18 residues. CDR1 is SGHDN, CDR2 FVKESK, per germline. Trimming removed 2 bases at V and 1 base at J, with 20 bases between.

This clonotype occurred a few times. The chain uses TRBV11-1 and TRBJ2-1, with 7 nucleotides matching TRBD2. This CDR3 spans 15 amino acids. The germline gives CDR1 SGHAT, CDR2 FQDESV (reference sequence). V shed 5 bases and J 9 bases; nucleotides not matched to a gene: 13. This chain's CDR3 is CASSPGTTPALEQFF. The CDR3, as DNA: TGTGCCAGCAGCCCAGGGACTACCCCAGCACTTGAGCAGTTCTTC.

This clonotype was seen more than once but under ten times. The CDR3 spells CASSSRGDEDTQYF. The CDR3 nucleotides are TGTGCCAGCAGCTCACGCGGGGATGAAGATACGCAGTATTTT. The chain joins TRBV13 to TRBJ2-3, with D possibly TRBD2 on 6 matching bases. This CDR3 region has 14 residues. CDR1 is PRHDT, CDR2 FYEKMQ, per germline (reference sequence). The germline V and J ends were trimmed by 4 bases and 5 bases, with 13 bases remaining between them.

V is TRBV20-1 and J is TRBJ1-1, with D hard to call. From germline, CDR1 is DFQATT and CDR2 SNEGSKA (reference sequence). The length of the CDR3 is 15 residues. Trimming removed 1 base from V and 4 bases from J, with 16 bases in between. CDR3 residues: CSARGEAVGGTEAFF. CDR3 DNA: TGCAGTGCTAGAGGCGAGGCCGTCGGCGGCACTGAAGCTTTCTTT.

The sample holds many counts of this clonotype. This chain links TRBV7-9 with TRBJ2-1; 9 bases agree with TRBD1. Trimming removed 3 bases from V and 0 bases from J; junction bases left unmatched: 12. Germline assignment: CDR1 SEHNR and CDR2 FQNEAQ (reference sequence). The CDR3 is 19 amino acids. CDR3 nucleotides: TGTGCCAGCAGCTTCACAGGGGGCTTTAGACCGAGCTCCTACAATGAGCAGTTCTTC. Its translation: CASSFTGGFRPSSYNEQFF.

The V gene is TRBV25-1, the J gene TRBJ1-6; 7 positions match TRBD1. This CDR3 contains 14 residues. The V segment lost 8 bases and the J segment 6 bases; nucleotides outside the gene matches: 7. The germline CDR1 and CDR2 sequences are MGHDK and SYGVNS. CDR3 DNA: TGTGCCAGCTGCCCGGGACAGCTTAATTCACCCCTCCACTTT. Translated: CASCPGQLNSPLHF.

This chain uses TRBV19 with TRBJ2-1; D could derive from TRBD1 or TRBD2 (5 bases each). V lost 4 bases and J lost 4, with 17 bases in between. CDR1 and CDR2 (germline): LNHDA, SQIVND (reference sequence). The CDR3 is 16 amino acids. CDR3 DNA sequence: TGTGCCAGTAGTAACCCCACGGGGACGGCATACAATGAGCAGTTCTTC. Translation gives CASSNPTGTAYNEQFF.

The rearrangement joins TRBV27 to TRBJ1-5; D not resolved. The CDR3 length is 13 residues. Trimming cost V 7 bases and J 3 bases, with 10 bases left between them. Germline V gene data show CDR1 as MNHEY and CDR2 as SMNVEV (reference sequence). The CDR3 loop is CASKDGPNQPQHF. The CDR3 DNA reads TGTGCCAGCAAGGACGGCCCCAATCAGCCCCAGCATTTT.

This clonotype was observed a few times. The CDR3 nucleotides are TGTGCCAGCGGATTCCCAAGGCTGTACGTC. This encodes CASGFPRLYV. The rearrangement links TRBV2 to TRBJ2-7; D is ambiguous. V was pared by 8 bases and J by 12 bases, with 14 bases between. The CDR3 is made up of 10 amino acids. Germline V gives CDR1 SNHLY, CDR2 FYNNEI.

The V gene is TRBV6-6, the J gene TRBJ1-2; D might be TRBD1 (6 bases). Trimming took off 10 bases at V and 4 bases at J, with 19 bases between the two ends. Germline values: CDR1 MNHNY, CDR2 SVGAGI (reference sequence). This CDR3 region has 14 residues. The CDR3 region has the DNA TGTGCCAACACCAACCGACAGGTCGCCTATGGCTACACCTTC. Encoded protein: CANTNRQVAYGYTF.

The chain carries TRBV25-1 and TRBJ1-1, with D tentatively TRBD1 (5 bases). CDR1 and CDR2 from the germline V gene are MGHDK and SYGVNS. Trimming removed 0 bases from V and 2 bases from J, with 7 bases in between. The CDR3 runs 14 residues. The CDR3 region has the DNA TGTGCCAGCAGTGAATATGACAGCAACACTGAAGCTTTCTTT. Translating gives CASSEYDSNTEAFF.

The genes are TRBV29-1 and TRBJ2-3; the D gene is possibly TRBD2 (6 bases). Germline CDR1 reads SQVTM; CDR2 reads ANQGSEA. With 7 bases removed from V and 6 bases from J, the gap between germline ends came to 14 bases. The CDR3 loop spans 12 amino acids. The CDR3 is CSAHAGTDTQYF. CDR3 bases: TGCAGCGCTCATGCGGGGACCGATACGCAGTATTTT.

This clonotype turned up a few times. This rearrangement joins TRBV20-1 to TRBJ2-7, with 8 bases identical to TRBD2. Germline V gene lookup returns CDR1 DFQATT and CDR2 SNEGSKA (reference sequence). The CDR3 has 12 amino acids. V lost 2 bases and J lost 11; bases outside the gene matches: 8. DNA for the CDR3: TGCAGTGCTAGATTCCTAGCGGGCGGGGAGTACGTC. Residues: CSARFLAGGEYV.

The chain joins TRBV7-6 to TRBJ1-2; D gene uncertain. V gave up 5 bases and J gave up 1 base, with 14 bases separating them. This CDR3 has 15 amino acids. Per germline, CDR1 SGHVS and CDR2 FNYEAQ. CDR3 coding DNA: TGTGCCAGCAGCACGACTGGATGGCATAACTATGGCTACACCTTC. Encoded protein: CASSTTGWHNYGYTF.

This clonotype came up a few times. Compared with germline, one end of the junction differs, possibly owing to a read error. The chain is built from TRBV7-6 and TRBJ2-1; possibly TRBD1 for D (5 bases). This CDR3 has 14 residues. Germline V CDR1 and CDR2: SGHVS, FNYEAQ. CDR3 residues: CVSSPLTDYNEQFF. The CDR3 region has the DNA TGTGTCAGCAGCCCGCTGACAGACTACAATGAGCAGTTCTTC. Full variable domain (rest looked up from reference TRBV7-6 and TRBJ2-1): GAGVSQSPRYKVTKRGQDVALRCDPISGHVSLYWYRQALGQGPEFLTYFNYEAQQDKSGLPNDRFSAERPEGSISTLTIQRTEQRDSAMYRCVSSPLTDYNEQFFGPGTRLTVL.